Described below is a single TCR beta chain sequence and its context. TCRdb keeps only in-frame clones here, not all; method: immunoSEQ multiplex PCR. Among roughly 3,200 clones listed, around 86% were seen once. The record originates from a study of chemoradiotherapy in HPV16-positive cancers. This CDR3 is 15 amino acids long. The TCR sequence derives from a human donor with HPV-associated anogenital cancer. The chain combines TRBV21-1 with TRBJ1-4. TRBV21-1 has pseudogene status. Sequences were derived from tumor tissue, sampled from a patient who underwent chemoradiotherapy. CDR3 in amino acids: CASSVQEGRSEKLFF. In DNA, the CDR3 is TGTGCCAGCAGCGTTCAAGAAGGGAGAAGTGAAAAACTGTTTTTT.